These 21 T cell receptor beta chains originate from one sample sequenced in a study of cytomegalovirus exposure and HLA in healthy donors. This PCR relied on a set of 60 Vbeta primers and 13 Jbeta primers. Clones were read by immunoSEQ multiplex PCR, and TCRdb kept only the in-frame ones, dropping some. The table includes some 180,000 clones, around 77% detected once. The sequenced sample was PBMCs. The receptors come from a woman in her twenties or thirties in good health and CMV-seronegative.

The rearrangement links TRBV6-6 to TRBJ2-7; 7 bases agree with TRBD2. Germline V gene sequence: CDR1 MNHNY, CDR2 SVGAGI (reference sequence). The CDR3 is 14 amino acids. The trim removed 0 bases at V and 2 bases at J, leaving 1 base unmatched. The CDR3 DNA sequence: TGTGCCAGCAGTTACTCCGGACTAGCCTACGAGCAGTACTTC. Encoded protein: CASSYSGLAYEQYF.

The V gene is TRBV18, the J gene TRBJ2-5; 7 positions match TRBD1. Germline V gene sequence: CDR1 KGHSH, CDR2 LQKENI. Trimming took 3 bases from V and 3 from J; bases not matched to a gene: 1. The CDR3 runs to 13 residues. This chain's CDR3 is CASSPGTEETQYF. The CDR3 DNA follows: TGTGCCAGCTCACCCGGGACAGAAGAGACCCAGTACTTC.

The chain uses TRBV5-4 and TRBJ1-2; 7 nucleotides agree with TRBD1. From germline, CDR1 is SGHNT and CDR2 YYREEE (reference sequence). The CDR3 runs 16 residues. Trimming cost V 4 bases and J 1 base; bases outside gene matches: 10. Here the CDR3 reads CASSERTGSLNYGYTF. CDR3 in DNA: TGTGCCAGCAGCGAGCGGACAGGCTCGCTTAACTATGGCTACACCTTC.

The chain recombines TRBV5-1 with TRBJ2-5, with TRBD1 matching over 8 bases. The V gene end was trimmed by 3 bases and the J gene end by 5 bases; junction bases not matched to a gene: 3. The CDR3 runs to 13 residues. Per germline, CDR1 SGHRS and CDR2 YFSETQ. This CDR3 is CASSSDRVETQYF. CDR3 DNA: TGCGCCAGCAGCTCGGACAGGGTGGAGACCCAGTACTTC.

V and J are TRBV7-9 and TRBJ2-7; the match to TRBD2 covers 9 bases. Germline CDR1 and CDR2: SEHNR and FQNEAQ (reference sequence). Germline trimming cut 3 bases from V and 7 bases from J; bases unmatched to any gene: 10. The length of the CDR3 is 15 residues. CDR3 loop: CASSLTAGGPGEQYF. CDR3 nucleotide sequence: TGTGCCAGCAGCTTGACGGCGGGAGGGCCGGGGGAGCAGTACTTC. The full variable domain, its missing parts supplied by reference TRBV7-9 and TRBJ2-7, is DTGVSQNPRHKITKRGQNVTFRCDPISEHNRLYWYRQTLGQGPEFLTYFQNEAQLEKSRLLSDRFSAERPKGSFSTLEIQRTEQGDSAMYLCASSLTAGGPGEQYFGPGTRLTVT.

V usage is TRBV5-4 and J usage is TRBJ2-7; TRBD2 agrees at 7 bases. After removal of 2 bases from V and 2 bases from J, the junction contained 4 bases not matched to a gene. The germline gives CDR1 SGHNT, CDR2 YYREEE (reference sequence). This CDR3 spans 14 amino acids. The CDR3 bases are TGTGCCAGCAGCTTCGGACTAGGCCCCTACGAGCAGTACTTC. Translating it yields CASSFGLGPYEQYF.

The sample holds one count of this clone. The J gene is TRBJ2-4, the V gene TRBV6-6; 7 bases agree with TRBD1. The ends lost 6 bases at V and 0 bases at J; junction bases unmatched: 8. This CDR3 has 16 residues. Per germline, CDR1 MNHNY and CDR2 SVGAGI (reference sequence). The CDR3 sequence: CASRSGQAPAKNIQYF. The CDR3, as DNA: TGTGCCAGCAGATCCGGACAGGCACCAGCCAAAAACATTCAGTACTTC.

This clone was seen a few times. The chain is built from TRBV7-9 and TRBJ1-2, with D unclear. Trimming shortened V by 3 bases and J by 7 bases, and 12 bases separated the two germline ends. Germline assignment: CDR1 SEHNR and CDR2 FQNEAQ (reference sequence). This CDR3 spans 13 amino acids. Written as DNA, the CDR3 is TGTGCCAGCAGCTTTTCAAGCTTCGGTGGCTACACCTTC. It translates to CASSFSSFGGYTF.

The chain recombines TRBV28 with TRBJ2-1; D unresolved. The CDR3 runs to 16 residues. V shed 6 bases and J shed 0 bases, with 15 bases lying between them. Germline V gene lookup returns CDR1 MDHEN and CDR2 SYDVKM. CDR3 nucleotide sequence: TGTGCCAGCAGATCTTGGAGCGCTAGCTCCTACAATGAGCAGTTCTTC. It encodes CASRSWSASSYNEQFF.

This CDR3 reads CASSYLFTLLPRDNEQFF. The CDR3 coding sequence is TGTGCCAGCAGTTACTTATTTACCCTTCTACCCCGGGACAATGAGCAGTTCTTC. V usage is TRBV6-7 and J usage is TRBJ2-1; D remains ambiguous. TRBV6-7 is given ORF status, its function remaining uncertain. This CDR3 contains 18 residues. V lost 1 base, J lost 5 bases, and 21 bases lay in between.

This chain links TRBV9 with TRBJ2-1; D possibly corresponds to TRBD2 (6 bases). V lost 0 bases to trimming and J lost 2 bases, with 9 bases between them. CDR1 and CDR2 from the germline V gene are SGDLS and YYNGEE. CDR3 length: 15 amino acids. For the CDR3, the DNA is TGTGCCAGCAGCGTAGGTGGCGGGACCTACAATGAGCAGTTCTTC. Translation gives CASSVGGGTYNEQFF.

The chain carries TRBV6-1 and TRBJ2-7, with 8 positions matching TRBD1. Trimming removed 5 bases from V and 2 bases from J; junction bases left unmatched: 5. Germline CDR1 is MNHNS and CDR2 is SASEGT. The CDR3 is 14 amino acids. The CDR3 bases are TGTGCCAGCAGTTTCGGACAGGGCACCTACGAGCAGTACTTC. Protein product: CASSFGQGTYEQYF.

The chain carries TRBV29-1 and TRBJ2-2; D might be TRBD2 (6 bases). The germline V and J ends were trimmed by 7 bases and 4 bases, with 16 bases remaining between them. The germline CDR1 and CDR2 sequences are SQVTM and ANQGSEA. The length of the CDR3 is 14 residues. The CDR3 nucleotides are TGCAGCGCTGCGGGGTCCTCCTTCACCGGGGAGCTGTTTTTT. It encodes CSAAGSSFTGELFF.

This clone was found a few times. Other DNA sequences from this sample encode an identical CDR3 as well. The rearrangement links TRBV29-1 to TRBJ2-1; TRBD2 aligns across 14 bases. This CDR3 comprises 13 residues. Per the germline V gene, CDR1 is SQVTM and CDR2 is ANQGSEA. V trimming: 6 bases; J trimming: 7 bases; junction bases outside the gene matches: 2. The CDR3 loop is CSVGTSGRNEQFF. In DNA, the CDR3 is TGCAGCGTCGGGACTAGCGGGAGAAATGAGCAGTTCTTC.

This clone showed up just a few times. The rearrangement links TRBV7-2 to TRBJ2-5; 8 nucleotides align to TRBD1. This CDR3 has 14 residues. The V segment lost 5 bases and the J segment 1 base; nucleotides outside the gene matches: 3. CDR1 SGHTA and CDR2 FQGNSA come from the germline V gene. The CDR3 DNA follows: TGTGCCAGCAGCCCGGACAGGGCCCAAGAGACCCAGTACTTC. It encodes CASSPDRAQETQYF.

J is TRBJ1-6 and V is TRBV2; D uncertain. CDR3 length: 15 amino acids. Germline CDR1 and CDR2: SNHLY and FYNNEI. The V end lost 7 bases, the J end lost 1 base, and 11 bases lay between the germline ends. The CDR3: CASKVPGSYNSPLHF. The CDR3 DNA reads as TGTGCCAGCAAAGTCCCAGGATCCTATAATTCACCCCTCCACTTT.

This chain uses TRBV7-8 with TRBJ1-4; no clear D. Trimming pared 4 bases from V and 6 bases from J, leaving 15 bases between. Germline-derived CDR1 and CDR2 are SGHVS and FQNEAQ. The CDR3 is made up of 15 amino acids. The CDR3 is CASSSGRGPYEKLFF. The CDR3, as DNA: TGTGCCAGCAGCTCCGGACGAGGGCCCTATGAAAAACTGTTTTTT.

This chain links TRBV7-2 with TRBJ1-3; D is ambiguous. The germline V and J ends were trimmed by 2 bases and 0 bases, with 11 bases remaining between them. Germline V gene sequence: CDR1 SGHTA, CDR2 FQGNSA. CDR3 length: 16 residues. CDR3 nucleotide sequence: TGTGCCAGCAGCTTATCGAGTCTTCTCTCTGGAAACACCATATATTTT. Residues: CASSLSSLLSGNTIYF.

The chain carries TRBV4-2 and TRBJ1-1; unclear D gene. The germline V and J ends were trimmed by 7 bases and 5 bases, with 14 bases remaining between them. Germline CDR1 LGHNA, CDR2 YNFKEQ. The CDR3 totals 13 residues. The CDR3 spells CASTPERWTEAFF. The CDR3, as DNA: TGTGCCAGCACCCCGGAGAGATGGACTGAAGCTTTCTTT.

This rearrangement joins TRBV10-2 to TRBJ2-1; 13 bases fit TRBD2. The trim removed 6 bases at V and 6 bases at J, leaving 5 bases unmatched. The CDR3 is 15 amino acids. Germline values: CDR1 WSHSY, CDR2 SAAADI. The CDR3 protein is CASSELAGGPNEQFF. The CDR3 DNA follows: TGCGCCAGCAGCGAACTAGCGGGGGGGCCCAATGAGCAGTTCTTC.

The chain uses TRBV10-3 and TRBJ2-7; D might be TRBD1 (6 bases). Germline CDR1 and CDR2: ENHRY and SYGVKD. Trimming removed 6 bases from V and 0 bases from J, with 6 bases in between. The CDR3 contains 12 residues. The CDR3 region has the DNA TGTGCCATCAGGGACAGCTCCTACGAGCAGTACTTC. Residues: CAIRDSSYEQYF.